This TCR beta chain was documented in a study of cytomegalovirus exposure and HLA in healthy donors. Study results and limitations: Rarity marked most TCR sequences, yet some public TCRs occurred in many donors. The study put 150 or so TCR beta chains on its list as cytomegalovirus-associated.

TCRdb keeps only in-frame clones here, not all; method: immunoSEQ multiplex PCR. The sample includes some 140,000 clones, around four fifths of them seen just once. As for this clone: What it recognizes is unknown.

Germline loops: CDR1 SGHVS, CDR2 FQNEAQ. V was clipped by 2 bases and J by 3 bases, with 15 bases between them. The CDR3 is 16 residues long. The V call is TRBV7-8, the J call TRBJ2-3; D is perhaps TRBD2 (7 bases). The origin of this receptor is a woman aged 30 to 39 in good health and CMV-seronegative. The sample taken for sequencing was PBMCs. CDR3 nucleotide sequence: TGTGCCAGCAGCTTATCGGTGCGGGGGCAGACAGATACGCAGTATTTT. This gives the protein CASSLSVRGQTDTQYF. The full variable domain, in which reference TRBV7-8 and TRBJ2-3 provide the parts outside the CDR3, is GAGVSQSPRYKVAKRGQDVALRCDPISGHVSLFWYQQALGQGPEFLTYFQNEAQLDKSGLPSDRFFAERPEGSVSTLKIQRTQQEDSAVYLCASSLSVRGQTDTQYFGPGTRLTVL.